The T cell receptor beta chain under discussion was sequenced for a study of T cells expressing NK-cell markers. Study-wide context: Each TCR beta repertoire originated in sorted T cells that were CD3+CD56+NKG2C+, CD3+CD56+NKG2C- or CD3+CD56-NKG2C+. Sequenced donors, eight in total, included seven who were HCMV-seropositive and one who was seronegative.

Study-wide findings and caveats: More than 5 donors showed dominant NKG2C+ clonotypes comprising about 1.0-7.0% of their CD8+ T cells. For four donors, these clonotypes were likewise the leading ones in the CD3+CD56-NKG2C+ fraction.

The CDR3 consists of 13 residues. Germline lookup yields CDR1 SGHVS and CDR2 FNYEAQ. Remarks on this clonotype: Antigen unknown.

TCRdb reprocessed the 5' RACE reads and keeps a single row for each CDR3 protein, giving no DNA. Found here are 200,000 to 300,000 distinct CDR3 sequences; the top ten clones hold about 4.2%. This chain connects TRBV7-6 to TRBJ2-1. The clonotype comes from a woman between 18 and 75 years old in good health. The source material was blood T cells: a sorted CD56 or NKG2C T cell subset, CD4+ or CD8+ T cells, or bulk PBMC T cells (not recorded which). The CDR3 reads CASSLTGLDEQFF.